Listed here are 25 T cell receptor beta chains from one sample, sequenced in a study of neurological immune-mediated disorders. TCRdb re-called the 5' RACE reads through MiXCR, storing one row per CDR3 protein. This sample has roughly 48,000 distinct CDR3 sequences; 12% occur once, and the top ten carry about 10%. Stated time point: longitudinal time-point 3. What was sequenced was PBMCs. The receptors come from a male donor with HTLV-1-associated myelopathy (HAM/TSP).

This clonotype was found many times. The rearrangement uses TRBV4-3 and TRBJ1-1; TRBD1 is a possible D gene (5 bases). V lost 3 bases and J 11 bases, leaving 13 bases between the germline ends. This CDR3 contains 12 residues. Germline lookup yields CDR1 LGHNA and CDR2 YSLEER. The CDR3 DNA reads TGCGCCAGCAGCCAGACCGGGACCCGGGCTTTCTTT. It is translated as CASSQTGTRAFF.

This clonotype has more than one count but fewer than ten. The rearrangement joins TRBV18 to TRBJ2-6, with 11 positions matching TRBD1. The CDR3 has 18 residues. Losses at the gene ends were 3 bases for V and 1 base for J; bases not matched to a gene: 5. In germline, CDR1 is KGHSH, CDR2 LQKENI. The CDR3 nucleotides read TGTGCCAGCTCACCGCGGACAGGGGGCGGTTCTGGGGCCAACGTCCTGACTTTC. This translates into CASSPRTGGGSGANVLTF.

This clonotype has at least ten counts. V usage is TRBV20-1 and J usage is TRBJ2-3, with 12 bases fitting TRBD2. The V gene end was trimmed by 3 bases and the J gene end by 5 bases; junction bases not matched to a gene: 6. From germline, CDR1 is DFQATT and CDR2 SNEGSKA (reference sequence). The CDR3 contains 15 residues. CDR3 nucleotides: TGCAGTGCTAGTAAACTAGCGGGGGGACGAGATACGCAGTATTTT. Its translation is CSASKLAGGRDTQYF.

On this clonotype: A much larger clone is a single base away; this may be a read error. CDR3 protein: CASSSIPGNYGYTF. For the CDR3, the DNA is TGTGCCAGCAGTTCGATACCGGGGAACTATGGCTACACCTTC. The chain is built from TRBV6-5 and TRBJ1-2; no reliable D call. The CDR3 covers 14 residues. The ends were cut back, 4 bases at V and 2 bases at J, with 11 bases in the middle. Germline CDR1 is MNHEY and CDR2 is SVGAGI.

This clonotype was seen many times. The J gene is TRBJ2-5, the V gene TRBV12-3 or TRBV12-4; D gene ambiguous. This CDR3 contains 13 residues. The V end lost 3 bases, the J end lost 5 bases, and 10 bases lay between the germline ends. The CDR3 bases are TGTGCCAGCAGTTTTAGGGATGGGGAGACCCAGTACTTC. Encoded protein: CASSFRDGETQYF.

This clonotype has a count of ten or more. The chain uses TRBV5-4 and TRBJ2-2; D remains unclear. The CDR3 has 14 amino acids. Between the trimmed V and J ends, which lost 0 bases and 6 bases, there was a span of 9 bases. CDR1 and CDR2 (germline): SGHNT, YYREEE (reference sequence). In nucleotides, the CDR3 is TGTGCCAGCAGCTTGGGTGGTTTTCCCGGGGAGCTGTTTTTT. It is translated as CASSLGGFPGELFF.

At least ten counts were recorded for this clonotype. V usage is TRBV5-1 and J usage is TRBJ2-2, with no clear D. CDR1 and CDR2 from the germline V gene are SGHRS and YFSETQ. The V end lost 0 bases, the J end lost 5 bases, and 8 bases lay between the germline ends. This CDR3 has 14 amino acids. CDR3 residues: CASSLVPGTGELFF. The CDR3 DNA is TGCGCCAGCAGCTTGGTTCCGGGTACCGGGGAGCTGTTTTTT.

Within the sample, this clonotype is medium-sized (0.01 to 0.1%). The chain has TRBV10-3 and TRBJ2-1; 10 bases line up with TRBD2. There are 16 residues in the CDR3. V gave up 0 bases and J gave up 9 bases; unmatched junction bases: 8. Per germline, CDR1 ENHRY and CDR2 SYGVKD. CDR3 amino acids: CAISESKVAGGAEQFF. DNA of the CDR3: TGTGCCATCAGTGAGTCGAAGGTAGCGGGGGGTGCTGAGCAGTTCTTC.

This clonotype was detected many times. The chain recombines TRBV20-1 with TRBJ2-7, with D possibly TRBD1 on 6 matching bases. Germline V gene data show CDR1 as DFQATT and CDR2 as SNEGSKA (reference sequence). V lost 0 bases and J 1 base, leaving 13 bases between the germline ends. This CDR3 is built from 15 residues. CDR3 DNA sequence: TGCAGTGCTAGAGAGACGACAGGCCTTTCCTACGAGCAGTACTTC. Its translation is CSARETTGLSYEQYF.

V and J are TRBV20-1 and TRBJ1-1; possible D gene TRBD1, 5 bases. From germline, CDR1 is DFQATT and CDR2 SNEGSKA (reference sequence). V lost 3 bases, J lost 13 bases, and 21 bases lay in between. The length of the CDR3 is 13 residues. The CDR3 spells CSASQPGVPVDFF. The CDR3 region has the DNA TGCAGTGCTAGTCAGCCGGGGGTCCCTGTTGATTTCTTT.

This clonotype was found many times. The chain has TRBV7-9 and TRBJ1-2; no clear D. Trimming stripped 4 bases from V and 7 bases from J, with 13 bases between. Germline lookup yields CDR1 SEHNR and CDR2 FQNEAQ (reference sequence). There are 13 residues in the CDR3. CDR3 in DNA: TGTGCCAGCAGCTCCACAGACGGGGTTGGCTACACCTTC. As protein: CASSSTDGVGYTF.

This clonotype was recorded many times. V usage is TRBV5-1 and J usage is TRBJ2-7, with a weak D call TRBD2 (6 bases). V was trimmed by 0 bases and J by 6 bases, leaving 10 bases between them. This CDR3 region has 13 residues. Looked up from germline, CDR1 is SGHRS and CDR2 is YFSETQ. The CDR3 DNA sequence: TGCGCCAGCAGCTTGGACCCGGAGGGCGAGCAGTACTTC. This codes for CASSLDPEGEQYF.

This clonotype counts as medium-sized. The rearrangement links TRBV29-1 to TRBJ2-5; D is undetermined. This CDR3 has 11 amino acids. Germline-derived CDR1 and CDR2 are SQVTM and ANQGSEA. V was pared by 5 bases and J by 2 bases, with 6 bases between. This CDR3 is CSVRLQETQYF. CDR3 bases: TGCAGCGTTCGACTTCAAGAGACCCAGTACTTC.

This clonotype was seen repeatedly, ten times or more. This chain joins TRBV5-6 and TRBJ2-7, with D perhaps TRBD2 (5 bases). Germline V CDR1 and CDR2: SGHDT, YYEEEE. V lost 6 bases, J lost 3 bases, and 13 bases lay in between. The CDR3 sequence is 13 residues long. The CDR3 loop reads CASTKGVSYEQYF. In DNA form, the CDR3 reads TGTGCCAGCACCAAGGGAGTAAGCTACGAGCAGTACTTC.

This clonotype was seen at least ten times. The chain is built from TRBV3-1 and TRBJ1-2, with D possibly TRBD1 on 6 matching bases. CDR1 is LGHDT, CDR2 YNNKEL, per germline (reference sequence). Trimming removed 0 bases from V and 8 bases from J, with 19 bases in between. CDR3 length: 16 amino acids. In DNA, the CDR3 is TGTGCCAGCAGCCAAGATTTGGAACAGGGATATTCCGGCTACACCTTC. It encodes CASSQDLEQGYSGYTF.

Sample share makes this clonotype medium-sized. This chain uses TRBV20-1 with TRBJ1-5, with D maybe TRBD1 (5 bases). V was shortened by 0 bases and J by 0 bases, with 15 bases between the two germline ends. The CDR3 spans 17 residues. The germline V gene encodes CDR1 DFQATT and CDR2 SNEGSKA (reference sequence). The CDR3: CSARDSGTDYSNQPQHF. The DNA of the CDR3 is TGCAGTGCTAGAGATTCCGGGACCGATTATAGCAATCAGCCCCAGCATTTT.

This clonotype has ten or more counts. This chain connects TRBV5-1 to TRBJ1-6; D may be TRBD1 (6 bases). Trimming cost V 4 bases and J 7 bases, with 12 bases left between them. CDR3 length: 14 amino acids. Germline loops: CDR1 SGHRS, CDR2 YFSETQ. The CDR3 DNA reads as TGCGCCAGCAGCGTCACAGGGCTCAATTCACCCCTCCACTTT. Translating gives CASSVTGLNSPLHF. The whole variable domain, filled in from reference TRBV5-1 and TRBJ1-6, reads KAGVTQTPRYLIKTRGQQVTLSCSPISGHRSVSWYQQTPGQGLQFLFEYFSETQRNKGNFPGRFSGRQFSNSRSEMNVSTLELGDSALYLCASSVTGLNSPLHFGNGTRLTVT.

The genes are TRBV20-1 and TRBJ2-7; D may be TRBD1 (7 bases). V was cut by 2 bases and J by 3 bases, with 17 bases left in between. In germline, CDR1 is DFQATT, CDR2 SNEGSKA (reference sequence). This CDR3 comprises 15 residues. For the CDR3, the DNA is TGCAGTGCTAGACCTCCGGGGGACAGTATCTACGAGCAGTACTTC. As protein: CSARPPGDSIYEQYF.

This clonotype was picked up many times. The J gene is TRBJ1-1, the V gene TRBV5-1; TRBD1 matches 7 bases. Germline V CDR1 and CDR2: SGHRS, YFSETQ. The trim removed 2 bases at V and 1 base at J, leaving 5 bases unmatched. The CDR3 totals 15 residues. DNA for the CDR3: TGCGCCAGCAGCTTACCGGGACAGCCGAACACTGAAGCTTTCTTT. It encodes CASSLPGQPNTEAFF.

This clonotype was counted ten times or more. The chain links TRBV7-7 to TRBJ2-3, with D possibly matching TRBD1 (6 bases). This CDR3 contains 15 residues. The germline V gene has CDR1 SSHAT and CDR2 FNYEAQ (reference sequence). With 5 bases removed from V and 1 base from J, the gap between germline ends came to 13 bases. CDR3 DNA sequence: TGTGCCAGCAGCCCAGGGGCAGGGCGCACAGATACGCAGTATTTT. It specifies CASSPGAGRTDTQYF.

This clonotype was seen ten or more times. The chain carries TRBV7-8 and TRBJ1-1; D gene uncertain. Germline CDR1 reads SGHVS; CDR2 reads FQNEAQ. Trimming left V 5 bases short and J 4 bases short, with 14 bases between. The CDR3 totals 14 residues. The DNA of the CDR3 is TGTGCCAGCAGCCGTAGTGGTGATTTCACTGAAGCTTTCTTT. Residues: CASSRSGDFTEAFF.

Many counts were recorded for this clonotype. The CDR3 region is CSARANEQFF. The CDR3, as DNA: TGCAGTGCTAGAGCAAATGAGCAGTTCTTC. The gene calls are TRBV20-1 and TRBJ2-1; D gene uncertain. The CDR3 runs 10 residues. CDR1 is DFQATT and CDR2 is SNEGSKA in the germline V gene (reference sequence). V shed 1 base and J shed 7 bases, with 2 bases lying between them.

This clonotype has a count of ten or more. V gene TRBV28 combines with J gene TRBJ2-3; TRBD2 matches 9 bases. After removal of 2 bases from V and 9 bases from J, the junction contained 3 bases not matched to a gene. The CDR3 consists of 13 residues. Germline CDR1 and CDR2: MDHEN and SYDVKM. CDR3 nucleotides: TGTGCCAGCAGTTTACCCAGCGGGGGGACGCAGTATTTT. Translated: CASSLPSGGTQYF.

This clonotype showed up many times. V usage is TRBV20-1 and J usage is TRBJ1-1, with D possibly TRBD1 on 5 matching bases. The germline CDR1 and CDR2 sequences are DFQATT and SNEGSKA (reference sequence). Deletions cut 5 bases from V and 1 base from J, with 8 bases between. The CDR3 is made up of 12 amino acids. This CDR3 is CSAGGQNTEAFF. CDR3 DNA sequence: TGCAGTGCTGGAGGACAGAACACTGAAGCTTTCTTT.

This clonotype was seen ten or more times. The chain is built from TRBV29-1 and TRBJ1-2; D remains ambiguous. This CDR3 region has 15 residues. The germline V gene encodes CDR1 SQVTM and CDR2 ANQGSEA. The V and J ends lost 0 bases and 0 bases respectively, with 11 bases between them. The CDR3 reads CSVEDRGPTNYGYTF. In DNA, the CDR3 is TGCAGCGTTGAAGATCGTGGGCCGACTAACTATGGCTACACCTTC.